These T cell receptor beta chains were read from a single sample in a study of radiation and T cells in renal cell carcinoma. The method was immunoSEQ multiplex PCR; TCRdb's version includes in-frame clones alone and lacks a portion of them. Found here are tens of thousands of clones, more than 60% of them singletons; the top ten hold 7.3%. This sample comprised blood, obtained from a patient whose treatment included radiotherapy and nephrectomy. The receptor set was obtained from a man aged 55 to 70 with renal cell carcinoma. The conserved cysteine and the conserved F or W are not part of the CDR3 here.

V gene	J gene	CDR3 protein
TRBV10-3	TRBJ2-7	AISTSGAYEQY
TRBV6-1	TRBJ1-1	ASSGGGQGLVNTEAF
TRBV19	TRBJ2-7	ASSKGQGPYEQY
TRBV5-1	TRBJ1-4	ASSLNRGNEKLF
TRBV5-1	TRBJ1-1	ASSLFTRVTEAF
TRBV7-7	TRBJ1-1	ASSRLTGKNTEAF
TRBV4-1	TRBJ2-1	ASSQDTARRSSYNEQF
TRBV18	TRBJ2-3	ASSPGPSAGTQY
TRBV6-6	TRBJ2-3	ASMVAASTDTQY
TRBV12-5	TRBJ2-2	ASGSPTVDPTGELF
TRBV9	TRBJ2-3	ASSVAGTDTDTQY
TRBV9	TRBJ1-6	ASSVAPGASNSPLH
TRBV7-9	TRBJ2-1	ASTPHEGGLLDEQF
TRBV7-8	TRBJ2-2	ASSSYRGMNTGELF
TRBV5-6	TRBJ2-1	ASSSSGTSGVAQQF
TRBV30	TRBJ1-2	AWSPYGTGSNYGYT
TRBV29-1	TRBJ2-5	SALNPGLVATQY
TRBV5-1	TRBJ2-1	ASSLRGVAGVNEQF
TRBV20-1	TRBJ2-1	SATEGDEQF
TRBV4-1	TRBJ2-1	ASSGLAGERYNEQF
TRBV11-2	TRBJ2-5	ASSFGAGGRETQY
TRBV6-5	TRBJ2-7	ASSPTPSYEQY
TRBV2	TRBJ2-3	ASNRDHDTQY
TRBV5-6	TRBJ1-3	ASSIRGWREEENTIY
TRBV5-1	TRBJ1-2	ASSLIGIYGYT
TRBV7-9	TRBJ1-1	ASVRGDTEAF
TRBV6-1	TRBJ1-5	ASSGSENQPQH
TRBV4-1	TRBJ1-3	ASSRDSLGNTIY
TRBV14	TRBJ2-2	ASSLLTSGNTGELF
TRBV6-1	TRBJ1-6	ASSGPLPAPLH
TRBV25-1	TRBJ1-4	ASSELVQNEKLF
TRBV11-3	TRBJ2-1	ASSSRLAGKSSYNEQF
TRBV7-7	TRBJ2-2	ASSLAPGGTGELF
TRBV9	TRBJ1-4	ASSANSGTGEKLF
TRBV7-6	TRBJ1-2	ASSPIRRANSEGGYT
TRBV11-2	TRBJ1-2	ASSLGGAAANYGYT
TRBV7-8	TRBJ1-1	ASSFAGVPEAF
TRBV11-3	TRBJ1-2	ASSLGPGTGGNYGYT
TRBV5-1	TRBJ1-2	ASSLVRTGYGYT
TRBV6-5	TRBJ2-1	ASSWTGNEQF
TRBV5-1	TRBJ2-5	ANLLRGQY
TRBV18	TRBJ1-1	ASSPLQGEAF
TRBV11-3	TRBJ1-4	ASSPGTGTREKLF
TRBV7-6	TRBJ2-1	ASSLGSGRGHNNEQF
TRBV7-2	TRBJ2-5	ASSLTSGGPIQETQY
TRBV30	TRBJ1-1	AWRWDRRRSTEAF
TRBV10-3	TRBJ1-1	AISESGERTEAF
TRBV7-2	TRBJ1-4	ASSLAPVATNEKLF
TRBV6-6	TRBJ2-5	ASSRGRTDGLETQY
TRBV29-1	TRBJ2-3	SVEVGGRAGDTQY